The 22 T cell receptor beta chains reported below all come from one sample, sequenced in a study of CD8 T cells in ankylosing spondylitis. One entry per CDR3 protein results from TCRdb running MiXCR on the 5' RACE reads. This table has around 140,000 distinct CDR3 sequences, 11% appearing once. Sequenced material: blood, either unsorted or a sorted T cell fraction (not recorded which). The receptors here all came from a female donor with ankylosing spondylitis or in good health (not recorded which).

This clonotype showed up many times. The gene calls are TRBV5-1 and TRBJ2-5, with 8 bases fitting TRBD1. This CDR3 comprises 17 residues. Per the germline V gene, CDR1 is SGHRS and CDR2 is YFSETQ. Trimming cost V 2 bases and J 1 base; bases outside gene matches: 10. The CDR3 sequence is CASSFPPTGTGQETQYF. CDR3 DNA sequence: TGCGCCAGCAGCTTCCCTCCCACCGGGACAGGCCAAGAGACCCAGTACTTC.

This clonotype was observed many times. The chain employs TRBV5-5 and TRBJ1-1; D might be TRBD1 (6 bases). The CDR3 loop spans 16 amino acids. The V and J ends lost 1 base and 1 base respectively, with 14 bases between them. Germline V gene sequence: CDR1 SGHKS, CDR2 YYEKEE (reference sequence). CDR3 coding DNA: TGTGCCAGCAGCTTGTTACGTTTACAGGGGAACACTGAAGCTTTCTTT. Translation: CASSLLRLQGNTEAFF.

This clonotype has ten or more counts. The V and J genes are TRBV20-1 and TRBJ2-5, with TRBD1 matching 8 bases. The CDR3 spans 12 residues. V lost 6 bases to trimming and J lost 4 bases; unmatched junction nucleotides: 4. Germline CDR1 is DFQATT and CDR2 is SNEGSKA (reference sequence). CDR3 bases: TGCAGTGCCCCGACAGGGGCAGAGACCCAGTACTTC. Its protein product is CSAPTGAETQYF.

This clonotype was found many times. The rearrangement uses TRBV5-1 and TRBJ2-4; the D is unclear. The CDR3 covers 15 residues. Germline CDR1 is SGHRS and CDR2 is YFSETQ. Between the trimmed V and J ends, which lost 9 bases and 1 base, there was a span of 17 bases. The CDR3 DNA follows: TGCGCCAACGGACCTCCCAGGATGGCCAAAAACATTCAGTACTTC. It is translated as CANGPPRMAKNIQYF.

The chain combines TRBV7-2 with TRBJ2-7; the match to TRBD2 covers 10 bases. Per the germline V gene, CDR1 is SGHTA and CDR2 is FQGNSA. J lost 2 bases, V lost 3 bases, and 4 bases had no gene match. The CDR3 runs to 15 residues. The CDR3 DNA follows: TGTGCCAGCAGCTTCCTAGCGGGGGAAACCTACGAGCAGTACTTC. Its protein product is CASSFLAGETYEQYF.

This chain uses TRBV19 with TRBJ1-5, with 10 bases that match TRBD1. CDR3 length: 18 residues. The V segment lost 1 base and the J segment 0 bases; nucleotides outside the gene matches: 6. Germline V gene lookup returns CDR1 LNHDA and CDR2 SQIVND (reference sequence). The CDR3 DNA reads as TGTGCCAGTAGTATAGCGGGACAGGGGATCAGTAGCAATCAGCCCCAGCATTTT. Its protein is CASSIAGQGISSNQPQHF.

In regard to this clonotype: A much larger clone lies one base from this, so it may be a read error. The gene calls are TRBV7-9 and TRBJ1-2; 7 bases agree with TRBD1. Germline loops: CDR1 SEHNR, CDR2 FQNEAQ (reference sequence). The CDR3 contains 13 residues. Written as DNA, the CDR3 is TGTGCCAGCAGCCTGGGACAGTTCTATGGCGACACCTTC. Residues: CASSLGQFYGDTF.

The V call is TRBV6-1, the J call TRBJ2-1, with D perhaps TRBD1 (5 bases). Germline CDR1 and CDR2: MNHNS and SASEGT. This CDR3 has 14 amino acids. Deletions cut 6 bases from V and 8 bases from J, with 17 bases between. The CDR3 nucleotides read TGTGCCAGCAGCGGACACCTCGTGGAAGATGAGCAGTTCTTC. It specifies CASSGHLVEDEQFF.

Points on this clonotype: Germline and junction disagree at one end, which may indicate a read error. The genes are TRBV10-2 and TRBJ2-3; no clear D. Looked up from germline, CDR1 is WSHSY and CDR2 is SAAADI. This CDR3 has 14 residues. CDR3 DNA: TGCGCCAGCAGTGAAGGTGTCCAGCGACCCGGTGGGGATTTT. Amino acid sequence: CASSEGVQRPGGDF.

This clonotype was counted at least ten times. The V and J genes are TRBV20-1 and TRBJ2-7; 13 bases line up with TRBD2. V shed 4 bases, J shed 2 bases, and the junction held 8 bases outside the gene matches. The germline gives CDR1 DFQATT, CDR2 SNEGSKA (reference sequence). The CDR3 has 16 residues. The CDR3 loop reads CSATPTSGGLTYEQYF. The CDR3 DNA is TGCAGTGCTACACCGACTAGCGGGGGGCTTACCTACGAGCAGTACTTC.

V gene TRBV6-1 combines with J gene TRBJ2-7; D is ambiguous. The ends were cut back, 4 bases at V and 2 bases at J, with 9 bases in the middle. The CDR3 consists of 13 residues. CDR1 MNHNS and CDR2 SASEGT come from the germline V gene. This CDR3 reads CASSVAFAYEQYF. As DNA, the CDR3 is TGTGCCAGCAGTGTCGCTTTCGCCTACGAGCAGTACTTC.

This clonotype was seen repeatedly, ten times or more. The CDR3 DNA is TGCAGTGCTAGAGGCGCCCGGGACCCAAAATATGGTGAGCAGTTCTTC. This sequence encodes CSARGARDPKYGEQFF. This chain joins TRBV20-1 and TRBJ2-1, with D possibly called TRBD1 or TRBD2 (5 bases each). Trimming stripped 1 base from V and 9 bases from J, with 22 bases between. The CDR3 sequence is 16 residues long. CDR1 is DFQATT and CDR2 is SNEGSKA in the germline V gene (reference sequence).

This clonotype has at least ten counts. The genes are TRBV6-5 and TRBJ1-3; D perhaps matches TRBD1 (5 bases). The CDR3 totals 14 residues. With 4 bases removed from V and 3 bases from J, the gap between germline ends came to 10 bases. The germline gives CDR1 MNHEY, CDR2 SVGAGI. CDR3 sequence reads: CASSFGTSGNTIYF. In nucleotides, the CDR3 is TGTGCCAGCAGTTTTGGGACGAGTGGAAACACCATATATTTT.

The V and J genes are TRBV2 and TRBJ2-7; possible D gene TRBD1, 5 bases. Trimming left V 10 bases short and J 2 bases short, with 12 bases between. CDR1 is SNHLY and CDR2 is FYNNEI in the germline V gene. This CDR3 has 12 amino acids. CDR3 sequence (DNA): TGTGCCACCCGAAGGGGTACCTACGAGCAGTACTTC. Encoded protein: CATRRGTYEQYF.

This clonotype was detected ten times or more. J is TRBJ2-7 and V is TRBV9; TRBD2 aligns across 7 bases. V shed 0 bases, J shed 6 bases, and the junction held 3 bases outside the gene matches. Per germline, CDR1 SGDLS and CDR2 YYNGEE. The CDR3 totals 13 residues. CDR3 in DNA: TGTGCCAGCAGCGTAGCGGGAGGAAGCGAGCAGTACTTC. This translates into CASSVAGGSEQYF.

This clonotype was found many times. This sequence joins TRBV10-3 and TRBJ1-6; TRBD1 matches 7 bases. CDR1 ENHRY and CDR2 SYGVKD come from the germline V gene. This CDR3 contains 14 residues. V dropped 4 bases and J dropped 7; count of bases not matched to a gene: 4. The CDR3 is CAISGDRGNSPLHF. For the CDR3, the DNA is TGTGCCATCAGTGGGGACAGAGGAAATTCACCCCTCCACTTT.

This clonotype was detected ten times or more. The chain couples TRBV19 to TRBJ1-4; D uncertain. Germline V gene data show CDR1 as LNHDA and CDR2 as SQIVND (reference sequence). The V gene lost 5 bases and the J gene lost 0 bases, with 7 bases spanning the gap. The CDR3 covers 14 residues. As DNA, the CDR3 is TGTGCCAGTAGTCGACGGTCAACTAATGAAAAACTGTTTTTT. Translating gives CASSRRSTNEKLFF. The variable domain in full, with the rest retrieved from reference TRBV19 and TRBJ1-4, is DGGITQSPKYLFRKEGQNVTLSCEQNLNHDAMYWYRQDPGQGLRLIYYSQIVNDFQKGDIAEGYSVSREKKESFPLTVTSAQKNPTAFYLCASSRRSTNEKLFFGSGTQLSVL.

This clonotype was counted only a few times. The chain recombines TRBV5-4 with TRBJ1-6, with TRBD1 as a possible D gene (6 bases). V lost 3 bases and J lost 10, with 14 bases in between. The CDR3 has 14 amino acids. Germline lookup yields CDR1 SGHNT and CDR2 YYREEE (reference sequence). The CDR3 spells CASSYNTGKSPLHF. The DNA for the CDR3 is TGTGCCAGCAGCTACAATACAGGGAAATCACCCCTCCACTTT.

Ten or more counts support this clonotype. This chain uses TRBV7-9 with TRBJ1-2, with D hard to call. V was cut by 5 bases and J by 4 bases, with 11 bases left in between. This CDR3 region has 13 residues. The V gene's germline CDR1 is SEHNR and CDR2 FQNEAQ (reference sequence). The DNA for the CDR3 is TGTGCCAGCAGCCCCCCCGGAGCCTATGGCTACACCTTC. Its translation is CASSPPGAYGYTF.

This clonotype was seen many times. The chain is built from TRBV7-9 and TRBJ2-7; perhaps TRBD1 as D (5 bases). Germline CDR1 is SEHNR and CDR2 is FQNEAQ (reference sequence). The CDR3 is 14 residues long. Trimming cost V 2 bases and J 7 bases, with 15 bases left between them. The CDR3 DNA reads TGTGCCAGCAGCTTAAATGGGGCAGTGCTTGAGCAGTACTTC. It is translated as CASSLNGAVLEQYF.

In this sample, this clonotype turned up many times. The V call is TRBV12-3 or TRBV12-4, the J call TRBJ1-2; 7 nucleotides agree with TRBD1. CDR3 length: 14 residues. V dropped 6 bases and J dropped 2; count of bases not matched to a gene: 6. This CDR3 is CASRRGTANYGYTF. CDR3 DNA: TGTGCCAGCAGACGGGGGACAGCCAACTATGGCTACACCTTC.

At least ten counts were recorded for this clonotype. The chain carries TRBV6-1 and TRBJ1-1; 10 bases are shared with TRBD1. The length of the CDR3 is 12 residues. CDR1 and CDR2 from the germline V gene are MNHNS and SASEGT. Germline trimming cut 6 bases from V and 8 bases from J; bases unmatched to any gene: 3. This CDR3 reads CASRGTGDEAFF. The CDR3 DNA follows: TGTGCCAGCAGGGGGACAGGGGACGAAGCTTTCTTT.